Shown below are 31 T cell receptor beta chains from a single sample sequenced in a study of STAT5B mutations in CD4+ large granular lymphocyte leukemia. Profiled with immunoSEQ multiplex PCR; TCRdb holds only in-frame clones, not every one. Of 20,000 to 25,000 clones in the sample, 79% were seen once. Sequencing was carried out using CD4+ T cells from blood buffy coats. All receptors come from a human donor in good health.

The table lists this clone with a few counts. The chain has TRBV6-1 and TRBJ2-1; no firm D call. The CDR3 has 8 residues. Germline V gene sequence: CDR1 MNHNS, CDR2 SASEGT. The germline V and J ends were trimmed by 6 bases and 10 bases, with 1 base remaining between them. Here the CDR3 DNA reads TGTGCCAGCAGCGAGCAGTTCTTC. Its translation is CASSEQFF.

J is TRBJ2-1 and V is TRBV4-1; D ambiguous. The V gene's germline CDR1 is MGHRA and CDR2 YSYEKL. The CDR3 runs to 14 residues. Trimming shortened V by 1 base and J by 6 bases, and 10 bases separated the two germline ends. The CDR3 DNA is TGCGCCAGCAGCCAAGGAGGATTTGTCAATGAGCAGTTCTTC. Translating gives CASSQGGFVNEQFF.

V is TRBV18 and J is TRBJ2-1; 7 bases match TRBD2. The trim removed 2 bases at V and 9 bases at J, leaving 4 bases unmatched. CDR3 size: 13 residues. The V gene's germline CDR1 is KGHSH and CDR2 LQKENI. The CDR3 DNA is TGTGCCAGCTCACCATTAAGGGAGGGTGAGCAGTTCTTC. The encoded protein is CASSPLREGEQFF. Together with reference TRBV18 and TRBJ2-1, the CDR3 gives the full variable domain: NAGVMQNPRHLVRRRGQEARLRCSPMKGHSHVYWYRQLPEEGLKFMVYLQKENIIDESGMPKERFSAEFPKEGPSILRIQQVVRGDSAAYFCASSPLREGEQFFGPGTRLTVL.

The chain uses TRBV2 and TRBJ2-1; 7 bases line up with TRBD1. From germline, CDR1 is SNHLY and CDR2 FYNNEI. There are 15 residues in the CDR3. V lost 1 base and J lost 3; bases outside the gene matches: 3. The CDR3 spells CASSEGRDSYNEQFF. The CDR3 DNA sequence: TGTGCCAGCAGTGAAGGACGGGACAGCTACAATGAGCAGTTCTTC. Full variable domain (missing parts from reference TRBV2 and TRBJ2-1): EPEVTQTPSHQVTQMGQEVILRCVPISNHLYFYWYRQILGQKVEFLVSFYNNEISEKSEIFDDQFSVERPDGSNFTLKIRSTKLEDSAMYFCASSEGRDSYNEQFFGPGTRLTVL.

This rearrangement joins TRBV27 to TRBJ1-5; unclear D gene. This CDR3 spans 14 amino acids. The V and J ends lost 3 bases and 3 bases respectively, with 9 bases between them. CDR1 and CDR2 (germline): MNHEY, SMNVEV (reference sequence). The CDR3, as DNA: TGTGCCAGCAGTTTTTCTCTTGACAATCAGCCCCAGCATTTT. Protein: CASSFSLDNQPQHF.

This chain uses TRBV19 with TRBJ2-3; 10 bases map to TRBD2. The CDR3 contains 15 residues. V was pared by 6 bases and J by 1 base, with 4 bases of the junction left unmatched. Germline V gene sequence: CDR1 LNHDA, CDR2 SQIVND (reference sequence). The CDR3 coding sequence is TGTGCCAGTAGCCACACTAGCGGGGGCACAGATACGCAGTATTTT. Translated: CASSHTSGGTDTQYF. The variable domain in full, completed from reference TRBV19 and TRBJ2-3, reads DGGITQSPKYLFRKEGQNVTLSCEQNLNHDAMYWYRQDPGQGLRLIYYSQIVNDFQKGDIAEGYSVSREKKESFPLTVTSAQKNPTAFYLCASSHTSGGTDTQYFGPGTRLTVL.

CDR3 amino acids: CASRPTSGSTDTQYF. The CDR3 region has the DNA TGTGCCAGTAGACCGACTAGCGGGAGCACAGATACGCAGTATTTT. The chain couples TRBV19 to TRBJ2-3; 10 positions agree with TRBD2. The V and J ends lost 6 bases and 0 bases, in that order; junction bases with no gene match: 3. The CDR3 totals 15 residues. Germline CDR1 reads LNHDA; CDR2 reads SQIVND (reference sequence).

The chain recombines TRBV10-3 with TRBJ2-2; D perhaps matches TRBD1 (6 bases). The germline gives CDR1 ENHRY, CDR2 SYGVKD. Trimming took 10 bases from V and 1 from J, leaving 16 bases between them. This CDR3 is built from 15 residues. This chain's CDR3 is CATSGRGGNTGELFF. The CDR3, as DNA: TGTGCCACCTCCGGGCGAGGGGGGAACACCGGGGAGCTGTTTTTT.

This chain uses TRBV30 with TRBJ2-7; 9 positions match TRBD1. Germline CDR1 reads GTSNPN; CDR2 reads SVGIG (reference sequence). V shed 8 bases and J 1 base; nucleotides not matched to a gene: 6. The CDR3 is 13 amino acids. CDR3 nucleotide sequence: TGTGCCGCTCGGACAGGGGCTTCCTACGAGCAGTACTTC. Translating gives CAARTGASYEQYF.

The chain carries TRBV11-3 and TRBJ2-3, with TRBD2 matching over 12 bases. This CDR3 comprises 16 residues. CDR1 SGHNT and CDR2 YENEEA come from the germline V gene. J lost 3 bases, V lost 1 base, and 2 bases had no gene match. CDR3 bases: TGTGCCAGCAGCTTAGGACTAGCGGGAGTGACAGATACGCAGTATTTT. Translation: CASSLGLAGVTDTQYF. Together with reference TRBV11-3 and TRBJ2-3, the CDR3 gives the full variable domain: EAGVVQSPRYKIIEKKQPVAFWCNPISGHNTLYWYLQNLGQGPELLIRYENEEAVDDSQLPKDRFSAERLKGVDSTLKIQPAELGDSAVYLCASSLGLAGVTDTQYFGPGTRLTVL.

The CDR3, as DNA: TGTGCCAGCATTCACATGGTAGGGAACACTGAAGCTTTCTTT. This sequence encodes CASIHMVGNTEAFF. The V call is TRBV6-5, the J call TRBJ1-1, with no clear D. V shed 7 bases and J shed 1 base, with 13 bases lying between them. CDR1 MNHEY and CDR2 SVGAGI come from the germline V gene. The CDR3 runs 14 residues.

The chain couples TRBV11-2 to TRBJ2-7; 10 bases map to TRBD2. This CDR3 region has 15 residues. CDR1 and CDR2 (germline): SGHAT, FQNNGV. The V segment lost 5 bases and the J segment 4 bases; nucleotides outside the gene matches: 8. The chain's CDR3 is CASSTRGLAAYEQYF. In DNA, the CDR3 is TGTGCCAGCAGCACCAGAGGACTAGCGGCATACGAGCAGTACTTC.

This chain links TRBV15 with TRBJ1-6, with D possibly matching TRBD1 (5 bases). Germline V gene sequence: CDR1 LNHNV, CDR2 YYDKDF (reference sequence). The CDR3 consists of 15 residues. V lost 5 bases and J lost 14, with 22 bases in between. The CDR3 here is CATSRAGPAGSSLHF. The CDR3 DNA reads TGTGCCACCAGCCGTGCAGGGCCAGCGGGTAGTTCCCTCCACTTT.

V gene TRBV20-1 combines with J gene TRBJ2-7; D not certain. The V gene lost 1 base and the J gene lost 7 bases, with 5 bases spanning the gap. The CDR3 has 10 residues. Germline CDR1 DFQATT, CDR2 SNEGSKA (reference sequence). CDR3 residues: CSARGPEQYF. CDR3 in DNA: TGCAGTGCTAGAGGCCCTGAGCAGTACTTC.

This chain joins TRBV9 and TRBJ2-2; possible D gene TRBD1, 5 bases. V lost 4 bases and J 6 bases, leaving 10 bases between the germline ends. The CDR3 is 13 amino acids. Germline loops: CDR1 SGDLS, CDR2 YYNGEE. The CDR3 bases are TGTGCCAGCAGCTCCGACAGAGCCGGGGAGCTGTTTTTT. Translating it yields CASSSDRAGELFF.

The CDR3 DNA reads as TGTGCCAGCAGCTCGAAGGGAAAGAAGAACACTGAAGCTTTCTTT. Protein sequence: CASSSKGKKNTEAFF. This chain connects TRBV5-4 to TRBJ1-1; D uncertain. Germline-derived CDR1 and CDR2 are SGHNT and YYREEE (reference sequence). Trimming removed 3 bases at V and 1 base at J, with 13 bases between. The CDR3 loop spans 15 amino acids.

This clone appeared a few times. The chain couples TRBV10-3 to TRBJ2-7, with 8 bases fitting TRBD1. The ends lost 6 bases at V and 5 bases at J; junction bases unmatched: 6. The CDR3 spans 13 residues. The germline gives CDR1 ENHRY, CDR2 SYGVKD. CDR3 DNA: TGTGCCATCAGGGGACAGGAAGGCAACGAGCAGTACTTC. Amino acids: CAIRGQEGNEQYF.

This chain uses TRBV4-1 with TRBJ2-7, with D perhaps TRBD1 (6 bases). In germline, CDR1 is MGHRA, CDR2 YSYEKL. The germline V and J ends were trimmed by 3 bases and 1 base, with 7 bases remaining between them. The CDR3 contains 13 residues. This CDR3 is CASSHTGSYEQYF. CDR3 nucleotide sequence: TGCGCCAGCAGCCACACAGGGTCCTACGAGCAGTACTTC.

This clone has only a few counts. The genes are TRBV5-1 and TRBJ1-1; D perhaps matches TRBD1 (5 bases). This CDR3 has 14 residues. CDR1 is SGHRS and CDR2 is YFSETQ in the germline V gene. Trimming took 7 bases from V and 4 from J, leaving 17 bases between them. The CDR3 loop reads CASGRGTPSTEAFF. As DNA, the CDR3 is TGCGCCAGCGGGCGGGGGACCCCATCCACTGAAGCTTTCTTT.

This rearrangement joins TRBV19 to TRBJ1-2; the match to TRBD1 covers 7 bases. The trim removed 5 bases at V and 8 bases at J, leaving 14 bases unmatched. In germline, CDR1 is LNHDA, CDR2 SQIVND (reference sequence). This CDR3 contains 15 residues. The CDR3 here is CASSHDRELTMGYTF. The CDR3 coding sequence is TGTGCCAGTAGTCACGACAGGGAGCTAACTATGGGCTACACCTTC.

The chain couples TRBV19 to TRBJ2-7, with 9 bases lining up with TRBD1. The CDR3 runs 14 residues. V was pared by 6 bases and J by 1 base, with 4 bases of the junction left unmatched. Germline V CDR1 and CDR2: LNHDA, SQIVND (reference sequence). CDR3 sequence reads: CASSTQGASYEQYF. DNA of the CDR3: TGTGCCAGTAGCACACAGGGGGCGTCCTACGAGCAGTACTTC. Looking up the rest from reference TRBV19 and TRBJ2-7 gives the full variable domain: DGGITQSPKYLFRKEGQNVTLSCEQNLNHDAMYWYRQDPGQGLRLIYYSQIVNDFQKGDIAEGYSVSREKKESFPLTVTSAQKNPTAFYLCASSTQGASYEQYFGPGTRLTVT.

This chain connects TRBV29-1 to TRBJ2-3; 11 bases agree with TRBD2. The CDR3 loop spans 16 amino acids. CDR1 and CDR2 from the germline V gene are SQVTM and ANQGSEA. After removal of 4 bases from V and 4 bases from J, the junction contained 10 bases not matched to a gene. The CDR3 region has the DNA TGCAGCGTTGGTGCCACTAGCGGGAGAGGGGCAGATACGCAGTATTTT. It encodes CSVGATSGRGADTQYF.

This chain joins TRBV5-6 and TRBJ2-7; D is unresolved. Germline V gene data show CDR1 as SGHDT and CDR2 as YYEEEE. Trimming removed 5 bases at V and 6 bases at J, with 18 bases between. The CDR3 is made up of 14 amino acids. The CDR3 region has the DNA TGTGCCAGCAGGTACTACGGCAACCCCCTCGAGCAGTACTTC. Protein sequence: CASRYYGNPLEQYF.

The chain uses TRBV5-1 and TRBJ1-1, with TRBD1 matching over 9 bases. The germline V gene has CDR1 SGHRS and CDR2 YFSETQ. This CDR3 comprises 16 residues. V shed 3 bases, J shed 4 bases, and the junction held 10 bases outside the gene matches. This chain's CDR3 is CASSSRPGQGRTEAFF. The CDR3 DNA sequence: TGCGCCAGCAGCTCCCGCCCTGGACAGGGGCGCACTGAAGCTTTCTTT.

The V call is TRBV2, the J call TRBJ1-3, with unresolved D. Germline V lookup: CDR1 SNHLY, CDR2 FYNNEI. Trimming shortened V by 6 bases and J by 0 bases, and 12 bases separated the two germline ends. The CDR3 length is 15 residues. The CDR3 reads CASRRTLSSGNTIYF. For the CDR3, the DNA is TGTGCCAGCAGACGGACCCTTAGCTCTGGAAACACCATATATTTT. Looking up the rest from reference TRBV2 and TRBJ1-3 gives the full variable domain: EPEVTQTPSHQVTQMGQEVILRCVPISNHLYFYWYRQILGQKVEFLVSFYNNEISEKSEIFDDQFSVERPDGSNFTLKIRSTKLEDSAMYFCASRRTLSSGNTIYFGEGSWLTVV.

The CDR3 region has the DNA TGTGCCAGCAGCACGCGACAGGGGACCGCGGCTAATGAAAAACTGTTTTTT. It yields the protein CASSTRQGTAANEKLFF. The chain couples TRBV7-9 to TRBJ1-4; 8 bases line up with TRBD1. The CDR3 spans 17 residues. The junction had 11 bases not matched to a gene; V was cut back by 5 bases and J by 3 bases. Per the germline V gene, CDR1 is SEHNR and CDR2 is FQNEAQ (reference sequence). The whole variable domain, filled in from reference TRBV7-9 and TRBJ1-4, reads DTGVSQNPRHKITKRGQNVTFRCDPISEHNRLYWYRQTLGQGPEFLTYFQNEAQLEKSRLLSDRFSAERPKGSFSTLEIQRTEQGDSAMYLCASSTRQGTAANEKLFFGSGTQLSVL.

The chain joins TRBV19 to TRBJ2-3; TRBD1 matches 9 bases. Germline V gives CDR1 LNHDA, CDR2 SQIVND (reference sequence). Losses at the gene ends were 2 bases for V and 2 bases for J; bases not matched to a gene: 5. CDR3 size: 16 residues. CDR3 DNA sequence: TGTGCCAGTAGTATATGGGGGACAGGGAACACAGATACGCAGTATTTT. It encodes CASSIWGTGNTDTQYF.

J is TRBJ2-7 and V is TRBV11-1; 8 bases match TRBD2. The CDR3 is made up of 15 amino acids. J gave up 0 bases and V 5 bases, and 6 bases lay outside the gene matches. In germline, CDR1 is SGHAT, CDR2 FQDESV (reference sequence). The CDR3 nucleotides read TGTGCCAGCAGCGGATTAGCGGGAAGCTCCTACGAGCAGTACTTC. The encoded protein is CASSGLAGSSYEQYF.

This chain joins TRBV11-1 and TRBJ2-1; TRBD1 matches at 9 bases. The germline V gene encodes CDR1 SGHAT and CDR2 FQDESV (reference sequence). The J segment lost 4 bases and the V segment lost 4 bases, leaving 2 bases of the junction unmatched. This CDR3 is built from 14 residues. The CDR3 DNA reads TGTGCCAGCAGCTCGACAGGGGGGTACAATGAGCAGTTCTTC. It specifies CASSSTGGYNEQFF.

This clone was counted between two and nine times. CDR3 protein: CASSYSTGPYEQYF. In DNA, the CDR3 is TGTGCCAGCAGTTACTCGACTGGGCCCTACGAGCAGTACTTC. The gene calls are TRBV6-5 and TRBJ2-7; no clear D. V lost 0 bases to trimming and J lost 2 bases, with 8 bases between them. The CDR3 spans 14 residues. In germline, CDR1 is MNHEY, CDR2 SVGAGI.

This chain joins TRBV5-4 and TRBJ2-5, with 10 bases matching TRBD2. The J segment lost 5 bases and the V segment lost 1 base, leaving 11 bases of the junction unmatched. This CDR3 region has 17 residues. CDR1 is SGHNT, CDR2 YYREEE, per germline (reference sequence). The CDR3 spells CASSLPVSGRAQETQYF. DNA of the CDR3: TGTGCCAGCAGCTTGCCTGTCAGCGGGAGGGCCCAGGAGACCCAGTACTTC. Using reference TRBV5-4 and TRBJ2-5 for the parts outside the CDR3, the full variable domain is ETGVTQSPTHLIKTRGQQVTLRCSSQSGHNTVSWYQQALGQGPQFIFQYYREEENGRGNFPPRFSGLQFPNYSSELNVNALELDDSALYLCASSLPVSGRAQETQYFGPGTRLLVL.